This TCR beta chain was sequenced during a study of CD8+ T cells in alopecia areata. Overall study context: Patients received oral tofacitinib, 5 to 10 mg twice daily, for moderate-to-severe alopecia areata.

Reverse transcription of extracted RNA yielded cDNA, which provided the sequencing template. Only in-frame clones appear in the TCRdb table, and some are missing; sequencing was by immunoSEQ multiplex PCR. The repertoire includes 100,000 to 150,000 clones, about 57% of them detected once, and 4.5% sits in the top ten. V was trimmed by 1 base and J by 6 bases, leaving 9 bases between them. CDR1 and CDR2 from the germline V gene are LGHNA and YNFKEQ. The CDR3 runs to 13 residues. The sample consisted of CD4+ T cells sorted from blood, taken at week 0. The chain is built from TRBV4-2 and TRBJ1-1; D ambiguous. The origin of this receptor is a human donor with alopecia areata. As DNA, the CDR3 is TGTGCCAGCAGCCAAGTAGATCCGGCTGAAGCTTTCTTT. It encodes CASSQVDPAEAFF.